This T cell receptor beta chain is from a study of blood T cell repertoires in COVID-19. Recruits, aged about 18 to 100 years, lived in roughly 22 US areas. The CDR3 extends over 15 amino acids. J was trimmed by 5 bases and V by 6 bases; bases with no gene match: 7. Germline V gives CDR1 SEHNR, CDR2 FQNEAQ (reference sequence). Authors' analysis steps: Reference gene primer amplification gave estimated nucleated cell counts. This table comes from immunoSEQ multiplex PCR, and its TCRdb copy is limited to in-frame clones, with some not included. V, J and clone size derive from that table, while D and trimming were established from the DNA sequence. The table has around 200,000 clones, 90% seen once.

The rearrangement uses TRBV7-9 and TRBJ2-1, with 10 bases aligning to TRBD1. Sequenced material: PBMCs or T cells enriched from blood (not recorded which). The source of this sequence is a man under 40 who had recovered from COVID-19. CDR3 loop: CASSWGDRGHNEQFF. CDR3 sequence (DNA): TGTGCCAGCAGTTGGGGGGACAGGGGCCACAATGAGCAGTTCTTC. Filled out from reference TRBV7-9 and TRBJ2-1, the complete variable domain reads DTGVSQNPRHKITKRGQNVTFRCDPISEHNRLYWYRQTLGQGPEFLTYFQNEAQLEKSRLLSDRFSAERPKGSFSTLEIQRTEQGDSAMYLCASSWGDRGHNEQFFGPGTRLTVL.